The next 13 T cell receptor beta chains were all read from a single sample in a study of naive and memory T cell subsets. For blood and skin samples, reverse transcription used TCR alpha and beta constant primers. MiXCR was run by TCRdb on the UMI-ligation and nested PCR reads, yielding one entry per CDR3 protein. In the table there are under 20,000 distinct CDR3 sequences, less than 9.5% of which are singletons. The sample's treatment: skin biopsy from PPD injection site in Mantoux-positive individual. Reverse transcription used DNase-treated unsorted total RNA, aiming for 1 to 1000 ng. The input for sequencing was skin, taken from a tuberculin skin test site. Receptors were obtained from an adult in good health.

This clonotype was seen repeatedly, ten times or more. The chain couples TRBV12-3 or TRBV12-4 to TRBJ1-5; D ambiguous. V lost 3 bases to trimming and J lost 0 bases, with 6 bases between them. The CDR3 runs to 14 residues. The CDR3 DNA follows: TGTGCCAGCAGTTTTGCGATTAGCAATCAGCCCCAGCATTTT. Encoded protein: CASSFAISNQPQHF.

This clonotype was recorded at least ten times. CDR3 in DNA: TGTGCCAGCAGTTACGGACGGAACTACGAGCAGTACTTC. Its translation: CASSYGRNYEQYF. This chain links TRBV6-5 with TRBJ2-7; no clear D gene. The length of the CDR3 is 13 residues. Trimming took 2 bases from V and 3 from J, leaving 8 bases between them. From germline, CDR1 is MNHEY and CDR2 SVGAGI.

The V and J genes are TRBV6-5 and TRBJ1-1; D is undetermined. The CDR3 spans 16 residues. Germline CDR1 MNHEY, CDR2 SVGAGI. Trimming took 5 bases from V and 6 from J, leaving 22 bases between them. CDR3 loop: CASSPDGSVRVAEAFF. CDR3 bases: TGTGCCAGCAGTCCCGACGGATCGGTAAGAGTCGCTGAAGCTTTCTTT.

This clonotype is medium-sized in the sample. The chain is built from TRBV20-1 and TRBJ2-1; 7 positions agree with TRBD2. V lost 0 bases and J lost 3; bases outside the gene matches: 5. Germline CDR1 reads DFQATT; CDR2 reads SNEGSKA (reference sequence). The CDR3 has 15 amino acids. The CDR3 DNA follows: TGCAGTGCTAGAGAAAGCGGGATGGGCTACAATGAGCAGTTCTTC. Its translation is CSARESGMGYNEQFF.

The sample holds many counts of this clonotype. Here the CDR3 reads CAINPDRGHTDTQYF. CDR3 DNA sequence: TGTGCCATCAACCCTGACAGGGGGCACACAGATACGCAGTATTTT. The V call is TRBV10-3, the J call TRBJ2-3; TRBD1 matches at 10 bases. CDR3 length: 15 residues. Germline values: CDR1 ENHRY, CDR2 SYGVKD. V shed 7 bases and J 2 bases; nucleotides not matched to a gene: 6.

In this sample, this clonotype turned up many times. The CDR3 region is CATKDRYYEQYF. The CDR3 DNA is TGTGCCACCAAGGACAGATACTACGAGCAGTACTTC. The rearrangement uses TRBV6-6 and TRBJ2-7; D might be TRBD1 (6 bases). Germline loops: CDR1 MNHNY, CDR2 SVGAGI (reference sequence). The CDR3 totals 12 residues. V lost 10 bases and J lost 3, with 13 bases in between.

The rearrangement links TRBV6-6 to TRBJ2-5; 8 bases map to TRBD2. Germline V CDR1 and CDR2: MNHNY, SVGAGI (reference sequence). V lost 3 bases, J lost 1 base, and 19 bases stayed unmatched. The CDR3 runs 20 residues. CDR3 nucleotide sequence: TGTGCCAGCAGTTATGCCTTCATTTTCGCGGGACTAGATCTCCAAGAGACCCAGTACTTC. Its protein product is CASSYAFIFAGLDLQETQYF.

This clonotype showed up many times. The genes are TRBV12-5 and TRBJ2-7; the D call may be TRBD1 or TRBD2 (5 bases each). CDR3 length: 14 residues. Germline CDR1 reads LGHNT; CDR2 reads FRNRAP. V was clipped by 6 bases and J by 7 bases, with 19 bases between them. As DNA, the CDR3 is TGTGCTAGTGGCGAGGACATTTCCCCGGGGGAGCAGTACTTC. Its translation: CASGEDISPGEQYF.

This clonotype was counted between two and nine times. The gene calls are TRBV28 and TRBJ2-1; unclear D gene. With 1 base removed from V and 7 bases from J, the gap between germline ends came to 14 bases. Germline V CDR1 and CDR2: MDHEN, SYDVKM. The CDR3 is 15 residues long. The CDR3 spells CASSLSDRLGNEQFF. CDR3 nucleotide sequence: TGTGCCAGCAGTTTATCTGATAGATTAGGGAATGAGCAGTTCTTC.

This clonotype came up many times. The chain combines TRBV28 with TRBJ1-5, with no clear D. V was trimmed by 6 bases and J by 0 bases, leaving 15 bases between them. The V gene's germline CDR1 is MDHEN and CDR2 SYDVKM. The CDR3 loop spans 16 amino acids. The DNA for the CDR3 is TGTGCCAGCAGCCCTGTAACCTTTAATAGCAATCAGCCCCAGCATTTT. Its protein product is CASSPVTFNSNQPQHF.

By sample share, this clonotype is medium-sized. The chain uses TRBV27 and TRBJ2-2; TRBD2 is a possible D gene (5 bases). The CDR3 is 18 residues long. V lost 3 bases, J lost 6 bases, and 23 bases lay in between. The germline V gene has CDR1 MNHEY and CDR2 SMNVEV (reference sequence). The CDR3 spells CASSFAGLSGTRAGELFF. For the CDR3, the DNA is TGTGCCAGCAGTTTCGCCGGCCTAAGCGGCACACGGGCCGGGGAGCTGTTTTTT.

A few counts support this clonotype. CDR3 sequence: CASSLRTQNYGYTF. The DNA of the CDR3 is TGTGCCAGCAGCCTCCGGACACAGAACTATGGCTACACCTTC. The genes are TRBV6-5 and TRBJ1-2; weak D call: TRBD1 (5 bases). The germline V gene has CDR1 MNHEY and CDR2 SVGAGI. Trimming left V 6 bases short and J 2 bases short, with 13 bases between. CDR3 size: 14 residues.

This clonotype has only a few counts. The V and J genes are TRBV5-1 and TRBJ1-2; D is unclear. Germline V gives CDR1 SGHRS, CDR2 YFSETQ. Trimming took off 2 bases at V and 7 bases at J, with 3 bases between the two ends. This CDR3 is 10 amino acids long. CDR3 protein: CASSFCGYTF. The CDR3, as DNA: TGCGCCAGCAGCTTCTGTGGCTACACCTTC. The full variable domain, with the rest looked up from reference TRBV5-1 and TRBJ1-2, is KAGVTQTPRYLIKTRGQQVTLSCSPISGHRSVSWYQQTPGQGLQFLFEYFSETQRNKGNFPGRFSGRQFSNSRSEMNVSTLELGDSALYLCASSFCGYTFGSGTRLTVV.